This TCR beta chain came from a study of T cell responses to AZD1222 COVID-19 vaccine. Study summary: Second-dose intervals near 4 or 12 weeks were combined.

Repertoires were generated with immunoSEQ multiplex PCR, while TCRdb's copy carries only in-frame clones and drops some. The table lists roughly 100,000 clones, roughly 91% of them singletons. The length of the CDR3 is 16 residues. Looked up from germline, CDR1 is GTSNPN and CDR2 is SVGIG (reference sequence). With 3 bases clipped from V and 2 bases from J, the junction kept 10 bases outside the gene matches. V usage is TRBV30 and J usage is TRBJ2-5; 9 nucleotides align to TRBD2. The TCR was taken from an adult in good health. Sequencing was performed on peripheral blood, taken on day 0 of AZD1222 vaccination. The CDR3 region is CAWSEGTSLRQETQYF. The CDR3, as DNA: TGTGCCTGGAGCGAAGGGACTAGCCTACGACAAGAGACCCAGTACTTC.